The 20 T cell receptor beta chains in this list originate from one sample, sequenced in a study of cytomegalovirus exposure and HLA in healthy donors. Use of 60 Vbeta and 13 Jbeta primers characterized the PCR. Generated by immunoSEQ multiplex PCR, the TCRdb table keeps only in-frame clones and is missing some. The sample shows roughly 100,000 clones, about four fifths of them seen only once. The sample was PBMCs. These receptors were obtained from a middle-aged man in good health and CMV-seronegative.

This chain links TRBV5-1 with TRBJ1-2; TRBD1 matches 8 bases. J gave up 6 bases and V 4 bases, and 8 bases lay outside the gene matches. Germline CDR1 and CDR2: SGHRS and YFSETQ. The CDR3 is 14 amino acids. Written as DNA, the CDR3 is TGCGCCAGCAGCCTACAGGGGGAAGCGCATGGCTACACCTTC. Translating gives CASSLQGEAHGYTF.

The J gene is TRBJ2-1, the V gene TRBV4-3, with 10 bases matching TRBD1. The CDR3 sequence is 14 residues long. V trimming: 4 bases; J trimming: 6 bases; junction bases outside the gene matches: 3. Germline V gives CDR1 LGHNA, CDR2 YSLEER. The CDR3 sequence: CASSPWTGGNEQFF. DNA of the CDR3: TGCGCCAGCAGCCCTTGGACAGGGGGCAATGAGCAGTTCTTC.

The chain carries TRBV9 and TRBJ2-3; possible D gene TRBD2, 6 bases. The germline V gene encodes CDR1 SGDLS and CDR2 YYNGEE. This CDR3 is built from 16 residues. The germline V and J ends were trimmed by 4 bases and 5 bases, with 20 bases remaining between them. The CDR3 loop is CASSPTTGTGGDTQYF. In nucleotides, the CDR3 is TGTGCCAGCAGCCCCACCACGGGGACCGGGGGAGATACGCAGTATTTT.

The chain uses TRBV5-1 and TRBJ2-2; a weak D match, TRBD1 (7 bases). CDR3 length: 17 residues. Trimming pared 2 bases from V and 7 bases from J, leaving 21 bases between. CDR1 SGHRS and CDR2 YFSETQ come from the germline V gene. CDR3: CASSFDMTGRLRGELFF. CDR3 in DNA: TGCGCCAGCAGCTTTGACATGACAGGGAGGTTGCGCGGGGAGCTGTTTTTT.

The chain joins TRBV12-5 to TRBJ2-6, with 7 bases lining up with TRBD2. V was pared by 4 bases and J by 16 bases, with 1 base of the junction left unmatched. The CDR3 is 10 residues long. CDR1 and CDR2 (germline): LGHNT, FRNRAP. The CDR3: CASGSGGLTF. CDR3 sequence (DNA): TGTGCTAGTGGTTCGGGGGGACTGACTTTC.

This chain uses TRBV2 with TRBJ2-1; possible D gene TRBD2, 5 bases. The CDR3 sequence is 14 residues long. Germline CDR1 is SNHLY and CDR2 is FYNNEI. Trimming pared 3 bases from V and 2 bases from J, leaving 8 bases between. This CDR3 is CASSDLATYNEQFF. The CDR3 region has the DNA TGTGCCAGCAGTGACCTAGCCACCTACAATGAGCAGTTCTTC.

V is TRBV6-1 and J is TRBJ1-6; D remains unclear. Germline-derived CDR1 and CDR2 are MNHNS and SASEGT. The germline V and J ends were trimmed by 2 bases and 8 bases, with 16 bases remaining between them. This CDR3 region has 16 residues. The DNA for the CDR3 is TGTGCCAGCAGTGAACCTCTCGCCCCGAGGGATTCACCCCTCCACTTT. This translates into CASSEPLAPRDSPLHF.

With regard to this clone: A junction boundary mismatches the germline segment, possibly from a read error. This rearrangement joins TRBV7-9 to TRBJ2-3; 7 nucleotides line up with TRBD1. Per germline, CDR1 SEHNR and CDR2 FQNEAQ (reference sequence). The CDR3 length is 15 residues. CDR3 loop: CSSSSGQVRTDTQYF. As DNA, the CDR3 is TGTTCCAGCAGCTCCGGACAGGTCCGCACAGATACGCAGTATTTT.

The rearrangement uses TRBV7-8 and TRBJ2-7; TRBD2 might be the D (5 bases). Germline CDR1 reads SGHVS; CDR2 reads FQNEAQ. There are 13 residues in the CDR3. With 4 bases removed from V and 5 bases from J, the gap between germline ends came to 12 bases. CDR3 in DNA: TGTGCCAGCAGCTCGGGGTCTAGCCACGAGCAGTACTTC. This encodes CASSSGSSHEQYF. Together with reference TRBV7-8 and TRBJ2-7, the CDR3 gives the full variable domain: GAGVSQSPRYKVAKRGQDVALRCDPISGHVSLFWYQQALGQGPEFLTYFQNEAQLDKSGLPSDRFFAERPEGSVSTLKIQRTQQEDSAVYLCASSSGSSHEQYFGPGTRLTVT.

This clone has more than one count but fewer than ten. V and J are TRBV1 and TRBJ2-5; no check of the table's D call, TRBD2, against the DNA was made. TRBV1 is described as a pseudogene. The CDR3 loop spans 16 amino acids. In DNA, the CDR3 is TGCACCAGCAGCCAAAAGGCGGGAGACACCCAAGAGACCCAGTACTTC. Amino acids: CTSSQKAGDTQETQYF.

This chain connects TRBV4-2 to TRBJ2-7; 8 bases line up with TRBD2. J gave up 0 bases and V 1 base, and 5 bases lay outside the gene matches. Germline assignment: CDR1 LGHNA and CDR2 YNFKEQ. This CDR3 spans 16 amino acids. DNA of the CDR3: TGTGCCAGCAGCCAAGTTAGCGGGGCAAGCTCCTACGAGCAGTACTTC. Its protein is CASSQVSGASSYEQYF.

The chain carries TRBV6-5 and TRBJ2-3; D perhaps matches TRBD2 (5 bases). The CDR3 covers 15 residues. Trimming pared 6 bases from V and 4 bases from J, leaving 17 bases between. Germline CDR1 MNHEY, CDR2 SVGAGI. CDR3 nucleotide sequence: TGTGCCAGCAGCCGCACTAGAGGAGTCCCAGATACGCAGTATTTT. Translation: CASSRTRGVPDTQYF.

This clone turned up a few times. V and J are TRBV19 and TRBJ2-6, with D possibly TRBD2 on 5 matching bases. Germline CDR1 LNHDA, CDR2 SQIVND (reference sequence). This CDR3 has 17 amino acids. Trimming stripped 7 bases from V and 2 bases from J, with 18 bases between. The CDR3 DNA sequence: TGTGCCAGTACGTGGGAGCGGTTCGGACCTGGGGCCAACGTCCTGACTTTC. Translation: CASTWERFGPGANVLTF.

The chain joins TRBV6-6 to TRBJ2-5, with TRBD2 matching 12 bases. The CDR3 covers 16 residues. Germline V lookup: CDR1 MNHNY, CDR2 SVGAGI (reference sequence). The ends lost 7 bases at V and 5 bases at J; junction bases unmatched: 11. The DNA of the CDR3 is TGTGCCAGCACCAGGGGGGCTAGCGGGGGGGTGGAGACCCAGTACTTC. Amino acid sequence: CASTRGASGGVETQYF.

V is TRBV30 and J is TRBJ2-7, with 7 bases identical to TRBD2. CDR1 is GTSNPN, CDR2 SVGIG, per germline (reference sequence). The trim removed 1 base at V and 2 bases at J, leaving 8 bases unmatched. This CDR3 is 15 amino acids long. The CDR3 bases are TGTGCCTGGAGTGGCAGCGGGAACCGCCCCTACGAGCAGTACTTC. Translated, it gives CAWSGSGNRPYEQYF.

CDR3 nucleotides: TGTGCCGGGGGGGTGACAGCGAACACCGGGGAGCTGTTTTTT. Encoded protein: CAGGVTANTGELFF. The rearrangement joins TRBV4-2 to TRBJ2-2, with TRBD2 matching over 7 bases. V was pared by 11 bases and J by 0 bases, with 6 bases of the junction left unmatched. Germline loops: CDR1 LGHNA, CDR2 YNFKEQ. The CDR3 length is 14 residues.

A remark on this clone: A read error may account for a junction end that differs from germline. The V call is TRBV5-1, the J call TRBJ2-7; 9 nucleotides match TRBD2. CDR1 SGHRS and CDR2 YFSETQ come from the germline V gene. The CDR3 covers 15 residues. The CDR3 sequence: CASSLGAGGTYEQYF. The CDR3 DNA reads TGCGCCAGCAGTTTGGGAGCGGGAGGTACCTACGAGCAGTACTTC.

This rearrangement joins TRBV2 to TRBJ1-2; 8 bases are shared with TRBD1. Germline V CDR1 and CDR2: SNHLY, FYNNEI. The CDR3 has 17 residues. V gave up 5 bases and J gave up 4 bases; unmatched junction bases: 15. The chain's CDR3 is CASSTGTGLTGGYGYTF. DNA for the CDR3: TGTGCCAGCAGTACCGGGACAGGCCTAACTGGGGGCTATGGCTACACCTTC.

The chain couples TRBV25-1 to TRBJ2-1; a weak D match, TRBD1 (6 bases). Germline CDR1 and CDR2: MGHDK and SYGVNS. CDR3 length: 14 residues. The ends were cut back, 7 bases at V and 0 bases at J, with 10 bases in the middle. CDR3 DNA: TGTGCCAGCAATACAGGGAGCTCCTACAATGAGCAGTTCTTC. It specifies CASNTGSSYNEQFF.

V and J are TRBV5-1 and TRBJ2-5; TRBD2 matches at 9 bases. The CDR3 is made up of 14 amino acids. Germline assignment: CDR1 SGHRS and CDR2 YFSETQ. The V gene end was trimmed by 4 bases and the J gene end by 1 base; junction bases not matched to a gene: 2. The CDR3 spells CASSPSGAQETQYF. The CDR3 DNA sequence: TGCGCCAGCAGCCCTAGCGGGGCCCAAGAGACCCAGTACTTC.